The 12 T cell receptor beta chains below come from one sample, sequenced in a study of T cells in Graves' hyperthyroidism and ophthalmopathy. Template material for amplifying TCR beta CDR3 regions consisted of RNA transcripts. RT-PCR in the first round (using the HTBI primer set) targeted the TCR CDR3. TCRdb analysed the multiplex PCR reads with MiXCR anew, one entry per CDR3 protein. The table shows more than 500,000 distinct CDR3 sequences, with over 45% occurring only once. What was sequenced was peripheral blood or thyroid tissue (not recorded which). The receptors stem from an adult woman with Graves' disease, either hyperthyroidism or ophthalmopathy (not recorded which).

This clonotype was recorded at least ten times. V gene TRBV19 combines with J gene TRBJ1-4; possible D gene TRBD1, 5 bases. Germline CDR1 reads LNHDA; CDR2 reads SQIVND (reference sequence). Deletions cut 8 bases from V and 0 bases from J, with 13 bases between. The CDR3 runs to 15 residues. The CDR3: CASSGQDATNEKLFF. The CDR3 DNA reads as TGTGCCAGTTCGGGGCAAGATGCAACTAATGAAAAACTGTTTTTT. Together with reference TRBV19 and TRBJ1-4, the CDR3 gives the full variable domain: DGGITQSPKYLFRKEGQNVTLSCEQNLNHDAMYWYRQDPGQGLRLIYYSQIVNDFQKGDIAEGYSVSREKKESFPLTVTSAQKNPTAFYLCASSGQDATNEKLFFGSGTQLSVL.

This clonotype has a count of ten or more. The chain joins TRBV7-9 to TRBJ2-7; D perhaps matches TRBD2 (5 bases). CDR1 and CDR2 from the germline V gene are SEHNR and FQNEAQ (reference sequence). V was shortened by 9 bases and J by 5 bases, with 14 bases between the two germline ends. The CDR3 runs 12 residues. CDR3 DNA: TGTGCCAGTAGTTTCAGAGGGAACGAGCAGTACTTC. Protein product: CASSFRGNEQYF.

The chain is built from TRBV20-1 and TRBJ1-2; D is unclear. The germline V gene encodes CDR1 DFQATT and CDR2 SNEGSKA (reference sequence). The CDR3 sequence is 14 residues long. The germline V and J ends were trimmed by 6 bases and 5 bases, with 19 bases remaining between them. In DNA form, the CDR3 reads TGCAGTGCGACCCCCTCCGAGATCGTGTATGGCTACACCTTC. It specifies CSATPSEIVYGYTF.

The sample holds many counts of this clonotype. The CDR3: CASSKESSGELFF. The CDR3 DNA is TGTGCCAGCAGCAAAGAGTCCTCCGGGGAGCTGTTTTTT. This chain connects TRBV7-3 to TRBJ2-2; no reliable D call. The CDR3 is 13 amino acids. V was clipped by 5 bases and J by 6 bases, with 10 bases between them. CDR1 is SGHTA, CDR2 FQGTGA, per germline.

This clonotype has only a few counts. This chain links TRBV29-1 with TRBJ2-1; maybe TRBD1 (6 bases). Germline CDR1 SQVTM, CDR2 ANQGSEA. Trimming shortened V by 4 bases and J by 8 bases, and 12 bases separated the two germline ends. The CDR3 spans 12 residues. The CDR3 DNA reads as TGCAGCGTTGTTGGGGGCCGCGATGAGCAGTTCTTC. Translated, it gives CSVVGGRDEQFF.

The J gene is TRBJ2-5, the V gene TRBV7-2; the match to TRBD1 covers 8 bases. This CDR3 spans 14 amino acids. The germline CDR1 and CDR2 sequences are SGHTA and FQGNSA. The V segment lost 7 bases and the J segment 1 base; nucleotides outside the gene matches: 5. The CDR3 region is CASTRTGIQETQYF. In DNA, the CDR3 is TGTGCCAGCACGCGGACAGGGATCCAAGAGACCCAGTACTTC.

The chain couples TRBV20-1 to TRBJ1-5; no definite D call. V lost 4 bases to trimming and J lost 11 bases, with 18 bases between them. Germline loops: CDR1 DFQATT, CDR2 SNEGSKA (reference sequence). CDR3 length equals 13 residues. The CDR3, as DNA: TGCAGTGCTACCCCCTTGGGAACGGAGACCCAGCATTTT. This sequence encodes CSATPLGTETQHF.

This clonotype appeared many times. The chain couples TRBV20-1 to TRBJ1-5; D gene ambiguous. This CDR3 spans 15 amino acids. V lost 3 bases and J 0 bases, leaving 12 bases between the germline ends. Germline CDR1 reads DFQATT; CDR2 reads SNEGSKA (reference sequence). The CDR3 sequence is CSASLQPYSNQPQHF. In DNA, the CDR3 is TGCAGTGCTAGCCTACAGCCTTATAGCAATCAGCCCCAGCATTTT.

This clonotype has ten or more counts. This chain joins TRBV9 and TRBJ2-7; D possibly corresponds to TRBD1 (6 bases). CDR1 and CDR2 from the germline V gene are SGDLS and YYNGEE. This CDR3 spans 13 amino acids. V was clipped by 5 bases and J by 7 bases, with 16 bases between them. In DNA, the CDR3 is TGTGCCAGCAGTAGGACCCAAGGGGGTGAGCAGTACTTC. Its protein product is CASSRTQGGEQYF.

With respect to this clonotype: One end of the junction is discordant with germline, which a read error may explain. This chain links TRBV20-1 with TRBJ2-7; maybe TRBD1 (6 bases). The CDR3 contains 14 residues. Germline V CDR1 and CDR2: DFQATT, SNEGSKA (reference sequence). CDR3 coding DNA: TGCAATGCTAGAGCTCCAACGACAGGCGTCGAGCAGTACTTC. Translated: CNARAPTTGVEQYF.

Notes on this clonotype: As the CDR3 is not closed by the conserved phenylalanine or tryptophan, this likely results from a read error. The chain recombines TRBV29-1 with TRBJ1-2; D might be TRBD1 (5 bases). The CDR3 runs 14 residues. V was cut by 1 base and J by 7 bases, with 16 bases left in between. Germline lookup yields CDR1 SQVTM and CDR2 ANQGSEA. The CDR3 sequence is CSVEGVREASGYTL. In DNA form, the CDR3 reads TGCAGCGTTGAAGGGGTCAGGGAAGCTTCTGGCTACACCCTC.

In the case of this clonotype: No conserved phenylalanine or tryptophan is present at the end of the CDR3, so a read error is the likely explanation. The chain uses TRBV9 and TRBJ1-6; D is uncertain. The CDR3 extends over 15 amino acids. Germline CDR1 reads SGDLS; CDR2 reads YYNGEE. The CDR3 is CAISVAGTLNSPLHV. The DNA for the CDR3 is TGTGCCATCAGCGTAGCTGGTACCTTAAATTCACCCCTCCACGTT.